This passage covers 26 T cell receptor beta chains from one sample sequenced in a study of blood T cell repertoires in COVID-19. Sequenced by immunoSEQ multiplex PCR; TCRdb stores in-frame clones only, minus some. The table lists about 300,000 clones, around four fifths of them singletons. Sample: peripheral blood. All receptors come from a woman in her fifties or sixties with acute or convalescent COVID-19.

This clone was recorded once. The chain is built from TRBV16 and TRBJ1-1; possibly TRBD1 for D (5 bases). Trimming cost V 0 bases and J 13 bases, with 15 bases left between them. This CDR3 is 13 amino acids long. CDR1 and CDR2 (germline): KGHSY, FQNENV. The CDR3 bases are TGTGCCAGCAGCCAATCGGACGGATCCAGGGTTTTCTTT. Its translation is CASSQSDGSRVFF.

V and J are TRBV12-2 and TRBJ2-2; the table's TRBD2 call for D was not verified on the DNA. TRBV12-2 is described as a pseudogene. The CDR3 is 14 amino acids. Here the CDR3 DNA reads TGTGCAAGTCGCTTTAGCGGGAACACCGGGGAGCTGTTTTTT. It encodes CASRFSGNTGELFF.

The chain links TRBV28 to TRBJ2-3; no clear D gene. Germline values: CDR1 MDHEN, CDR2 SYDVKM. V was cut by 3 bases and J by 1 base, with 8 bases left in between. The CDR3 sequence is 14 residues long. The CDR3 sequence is CASSFLSGTDTQYF. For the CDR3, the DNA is TGTGCCAGCAGTTTTCTGTCTGGCACAGATACGCAGTATTTT.

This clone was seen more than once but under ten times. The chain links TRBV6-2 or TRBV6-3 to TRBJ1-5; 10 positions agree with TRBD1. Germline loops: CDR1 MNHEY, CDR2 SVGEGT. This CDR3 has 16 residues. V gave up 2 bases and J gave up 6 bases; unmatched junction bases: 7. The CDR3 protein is CASSYVGTGEGQPQHF. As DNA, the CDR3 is TGTGCCAGCAGTTACGTCGGGACAGGGGAGGGTCAGCCCCAGCATTTT.

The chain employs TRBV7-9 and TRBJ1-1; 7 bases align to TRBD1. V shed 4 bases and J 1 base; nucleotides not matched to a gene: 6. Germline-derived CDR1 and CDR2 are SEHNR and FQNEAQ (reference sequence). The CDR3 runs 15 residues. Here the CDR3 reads CASSSAGTANTEAFF. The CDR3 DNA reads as TGTGCCAGCAGCTCAGCCGGGACAGCGAACACTGAAGCTTTCTTT. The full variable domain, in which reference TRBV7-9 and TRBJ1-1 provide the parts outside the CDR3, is DTGVSQNPRHKITKRGQNVTFRCDPISEHNRLYWYRQTLGQGPEFLTYFQNEAQLEKSRLLSDRFSAERPKGSFSTLEIQRTEQGDSAMYLCASSSAGTANTEAFFGQGTRLTVV.

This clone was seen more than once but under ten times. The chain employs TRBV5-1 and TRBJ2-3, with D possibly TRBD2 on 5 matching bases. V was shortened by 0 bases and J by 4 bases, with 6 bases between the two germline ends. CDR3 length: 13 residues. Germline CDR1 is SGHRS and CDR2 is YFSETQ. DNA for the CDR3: TGCGCCAGCAGCTTGGACGGGGCAGATACGCAGTATTTT. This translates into CASSLDGADTQYF.

The CDR3 reads CATLAGGPSDEQFF. As DNA, the CDR3 is TGTGCCACACTAGCGGGAGGGCCCAGCGATGAGCAGTTCTTC. The chain employs TRBV6-5 and TRBJ2-1, with 13 bases that match TRBD2. The CDR3 runs to 14 residues. Germline values: CDR1 MNHEY, CDR2 SVGAGI. Germline trimming cut 10 bases from V and 8 bases from J; bases unmatched to any gene: 8.

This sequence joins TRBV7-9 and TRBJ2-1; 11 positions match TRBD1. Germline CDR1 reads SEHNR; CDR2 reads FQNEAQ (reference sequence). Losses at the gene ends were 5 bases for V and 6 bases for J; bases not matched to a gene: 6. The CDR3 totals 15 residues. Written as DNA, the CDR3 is TGTGCCAGCAGCCCTACCGGGACAGGGGGCAATGAGCAGTTCTTC. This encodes CASSPTGTGGNEQFF.

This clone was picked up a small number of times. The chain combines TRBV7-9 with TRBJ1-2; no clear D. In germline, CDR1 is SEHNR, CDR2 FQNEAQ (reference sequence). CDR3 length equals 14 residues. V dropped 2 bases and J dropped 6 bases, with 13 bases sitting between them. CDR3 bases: TGTGCCAGCAGCTTAACGACAAACTCGCATGGCTACACCTTC. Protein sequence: CASSLTTNSHGYTF.

The CDR3 sequence is CASSPTGVASQPQHF. In DNA, the CDR3 is TGTGCCAGCAGCCCTACCGGGGTGGCGAGTCAGCCCCAGCATTTT. The chain recombines TRBV11-2 with TRBJ1-5; D not certain. V lost 5 bases and J 6 bases, leaving 17 bases between the germline ends. The CDR3 has 15 residues. Germline assignment: CDR1 SGHAT and CDR2 FQNNGV.

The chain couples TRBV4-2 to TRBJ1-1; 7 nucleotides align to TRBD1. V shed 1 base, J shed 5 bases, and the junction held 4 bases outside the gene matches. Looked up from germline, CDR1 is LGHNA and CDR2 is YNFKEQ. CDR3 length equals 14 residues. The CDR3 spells CASSQGKGATEAFF. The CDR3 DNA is TGTGCCAGCAGCCAAGGGAAGGGGGCAACTGAAGCTTTCTTT.

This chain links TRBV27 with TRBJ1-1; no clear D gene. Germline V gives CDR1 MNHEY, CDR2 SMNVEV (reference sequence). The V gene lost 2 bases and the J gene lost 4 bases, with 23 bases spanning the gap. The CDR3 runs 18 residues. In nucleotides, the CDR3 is TGTGCCAGCAGTTTAAGGAACCAACAGTTAAGTTTTGGCACTGAAGCTTTCTTT. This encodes CASSLRNQQLSFGTEAFF.

CDR3 coding DNA: TGTGCCAGCAGGGACGACAGGGCCACTGAAGCTTTCTTT. Its protein product is CASRDDRATEAFF. This sequence joins TRBV28 and TRBJ1-1; 7 bases map to TRBD1. J was trimmed by 4 bases and V by 6 bases; bases with no gene match: 5. CDR3 length: 13 residues. CDR1 and CDR2 (germline): MDHEN, SYDVKM. Combining the CDR3 with reference TRBV28 and TRBJ1-1 gives the whole variable domain DVKVTQSSRYLVKRTGEKVFLECVQDMDHENMFWYRQDPGLGLRLIYFSYDVKMKEKGDIPEGYSVSREKKERFSLILESASTNQTSMYLCASRDDRATEAFFGQGTRLTVV.

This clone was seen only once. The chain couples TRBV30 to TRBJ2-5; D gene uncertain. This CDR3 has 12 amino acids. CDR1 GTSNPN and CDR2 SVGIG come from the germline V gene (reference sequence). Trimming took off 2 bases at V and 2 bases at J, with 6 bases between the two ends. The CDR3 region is CAWSLQQETQYF. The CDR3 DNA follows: TGTGCCTGGAGTTTACAGCAAGAGACCCAGTACTTC.

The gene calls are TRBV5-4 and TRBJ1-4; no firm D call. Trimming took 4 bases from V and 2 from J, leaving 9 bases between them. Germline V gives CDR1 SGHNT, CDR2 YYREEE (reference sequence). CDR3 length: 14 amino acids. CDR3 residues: CASSTDSTNEKLFF. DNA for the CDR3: TGTGCCAGCAGCACGGACTCGACTAATGAAAAACTGTTTTTT.

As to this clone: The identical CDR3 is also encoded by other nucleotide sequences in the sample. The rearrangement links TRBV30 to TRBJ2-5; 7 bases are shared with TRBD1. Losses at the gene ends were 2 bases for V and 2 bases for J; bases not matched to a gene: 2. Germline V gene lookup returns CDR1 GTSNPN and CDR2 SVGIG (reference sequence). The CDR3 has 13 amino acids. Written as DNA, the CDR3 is TGTGCCTGGAGTCGGGACAGACAAGAGACCCAGTACTTC. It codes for CAWSRDRQETQYF.

In DNA form, the CDR3 reads TGTGCCAGCAGTAGGGCCGAGACAGTGAATCAGCCCCAGCATTTT. This encodes CASSRAETVNQPQHF. V and J are TRBV2 and TRBJ1-5, with a weak D call TRBD1 (5 bases). The CDR3 has 15 amino acids. Germline values: CDR1 SNHLY, CDR2 FYNNEI. Trimming stripped 5 bases from V and 4 bases from J, with 15 bases between.

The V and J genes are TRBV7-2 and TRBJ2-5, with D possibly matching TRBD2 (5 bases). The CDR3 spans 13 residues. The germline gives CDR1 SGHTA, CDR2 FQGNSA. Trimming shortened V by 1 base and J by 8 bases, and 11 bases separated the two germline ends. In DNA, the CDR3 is TGTGCCAGCAGCTTAGAGGTAGAGGGAACCCAGTACTTC. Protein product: CASSLEVEGTQYF.

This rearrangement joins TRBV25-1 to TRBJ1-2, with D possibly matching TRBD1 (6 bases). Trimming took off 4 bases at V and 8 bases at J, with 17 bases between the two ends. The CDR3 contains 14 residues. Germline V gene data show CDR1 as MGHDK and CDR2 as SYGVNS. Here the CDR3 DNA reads TGTGCCAGCAGTGCCCCGACAGGCGCCTGGGGCTACACCTTC. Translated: CASSAPTGAWGYTF.

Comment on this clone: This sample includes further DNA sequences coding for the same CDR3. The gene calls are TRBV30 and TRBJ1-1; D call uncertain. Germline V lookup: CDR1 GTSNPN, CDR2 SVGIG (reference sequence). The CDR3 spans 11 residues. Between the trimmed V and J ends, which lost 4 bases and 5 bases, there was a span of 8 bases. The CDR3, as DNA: TGTGCCTGGAACCGGGGAACTGAAGCTTTCTTT. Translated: CAWNRGTEAFF.

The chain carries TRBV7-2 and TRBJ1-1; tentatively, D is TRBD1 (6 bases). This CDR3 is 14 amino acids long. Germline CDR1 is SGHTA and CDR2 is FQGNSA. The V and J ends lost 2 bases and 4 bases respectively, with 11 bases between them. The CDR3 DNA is TGTGCCAGCAGCTTACCAACAGGGCGCACTGAAGCTTTCTTT. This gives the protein CASSLPTGRTEAFF.

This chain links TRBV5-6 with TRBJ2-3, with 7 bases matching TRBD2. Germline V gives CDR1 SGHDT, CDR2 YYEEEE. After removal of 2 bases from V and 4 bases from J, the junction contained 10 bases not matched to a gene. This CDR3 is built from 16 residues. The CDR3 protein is CASSFYGTKMADTQYF. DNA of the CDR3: TGTGCCAGCAGCTTTTATGGGACTAAAATGGCAGATACGCAGTATTTT.

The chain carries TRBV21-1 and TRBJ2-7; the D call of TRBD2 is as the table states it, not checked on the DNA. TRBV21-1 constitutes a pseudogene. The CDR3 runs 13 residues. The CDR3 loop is CASSLSGVYEQYF. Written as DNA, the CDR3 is TGTGCCAGCAGTTTATCGGGGGTGTACGAGCAGTACTTC.

CDR3 coding DNA: TGCGCCAGCAGCTTGTCGGGACAGGGTTACAATGAGCAGTTCTTC. Protein: CASSLSGQGYNEQFF. V and J are TRBV5-1 and TRBJ2-1; TRBD1 matches 9 bases. The ends lost 1 base at V and 4 bases at J; junction bases unmatched: 3. Germline CDR1 reads SGHRS; CDR2 reads YFSETQ. This CDR3 has 15 residues.

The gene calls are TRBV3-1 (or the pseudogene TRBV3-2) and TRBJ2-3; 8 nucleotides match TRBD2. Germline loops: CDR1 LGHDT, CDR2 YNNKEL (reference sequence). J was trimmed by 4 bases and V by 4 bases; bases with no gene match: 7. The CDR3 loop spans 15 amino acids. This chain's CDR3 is CASSPYSGTPDTQYF. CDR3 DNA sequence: TGTGCCAGCAGCCCCTATAGCGGGACCCCAGATACGCAGTATTTT.

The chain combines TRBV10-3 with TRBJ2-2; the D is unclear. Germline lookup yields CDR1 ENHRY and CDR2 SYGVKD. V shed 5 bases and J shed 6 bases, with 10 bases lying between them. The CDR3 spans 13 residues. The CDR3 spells CAISPQAAGELFF. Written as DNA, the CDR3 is TGTGCCATCAGTCCTCAGGCCGCCGGGGAGCTGTTTTTT.